A selection of T cell receptor beta chains follows, all from one sample in a study of CD8+ T cells in alopecia areata. The repertoire was sequenced with immunoSEQ multiplex PCR; TCRdb's copy has only in-frame clones and lacks some. The table includes about 74,000 clones, 29% detected once. This sample comprised CD8+ T cells sorted from blood, obtained at week 4, from a patient treated with tofacitinib. These receptors came from a human donor with alopecia areata. CDR3s include the opening cysteine and the closing phenylalanine or tryptophan. D genes are given only for firm matches. Only some rows state a clone size, as once, few, many or a class for expanded clones.

D gene: -
clone size: few
J gene: TRBJ2-2
V gene: TRBV29-1
CDR3 protein: CSVAPNTGELFF
CDR3 DNA: TGCAGCGTTGCGCCGAACACCGGGGAGCTGTTTTTT

D gene: -
clone size: -
J gene: TRBJ2-7
V gene: TRBV30
CDR3 protein: CAGLGTTYEQYF
CDR3 DNA: TGTGCCGGGCTCGGGACAACCTACGAGCAGTACTTC

D gene: -
clone size: few
J gene: TRBJ2-1
V gene: TRBV15
CDR3 protein: CATSRGGGNGHEQFF
CDR3 DNA: TGTGCCACCAGCAGAGGGGGGGGCAACGGTCATGAGCAGTTCTTC

D gene: -
clone size: few
J gene: TRBJ2-3
V gene: TRBV7-9
CDR3 protein: CASSFSARFTDTQYF
CDR3 DNA: TGTGCCAGCAGCTTTTCGGCACGATTCACAGATACGCAGTATTTT

D gene: -
clone size: few
J gene: TRBJ2-1
V gene: TRBV9
CDR3 protein: CASSPEPGFSYNEQFF
CDR3 DNA: TGTGCCAGCAGCCCCGAACCCGGGTTCTCCTACAATGAGCAGTTCTTC

D gene: -
clone size: -
J gene: TRBJ1-5
V gene: TRBV14
CDR3 protein: CASSLGYGQPQHF
CDR3 DNA: TGTGCCAGCTCCTTAGGGTACGGGCAGCCCCAGCATTTT

D gene: TRBD2
clone size: few
J gene: TRBJ2-7
V gene: TRBV7-9
CDR3 protein: CASSSTSGSVEQYF
CDR3 DNA: TGTGCCAGCAGCTCGACTAGCGGGAGTGTCGAGCAGTACTTC

D gene: TRBD1
clone size: few
J gene: TRBJ2-3
V gene: TRBV13
CDR3 protein: CASSDRAQADTQYF
CDR3 DNA: TGTGCCAGCTCAGACAGGGCTCAAGCAGATACGCAGTATTTT

D gene: -
clone size: -
J gene: TRBJ1-5
V gene: TRBV12-2
CDR3 protein: CASRWGVLGPQHF
CDR3 DNA: TGTGCAAGTCGGTGGGGGGTCCTAGGGCCCCAGCATTTT

D gene: TRBD2
clone size: many
J gene: TRBJ2-7
V gene: TRBV4-1
CDR3 protein: CASSQSFSGNTGEQYF
CDR3 DNA: TGCGCCAGCAGCCAATCCTTTAGCGGGAATACAGGCGAGCAGTACTTC

D gene: -
clone size: few
J gene: TRBJ2-1
V gene: TRBV9
CDR3 protein: CASSPPGFVEQFF
CDR3 DNA: TGTGCCAGCAGCCCACCGGGGTTTGTCGAGCAGTTCTTC

D gene: -
clone size: -
J gene: TRBJ1-5
V gene: TRBV9
CDR3 protein: CASSGEGYNQPQHF
CDR3 DNA: TGTGCCAGCAGCGGAGAGGGTTACAATCAGCCCCAGCATTTT

D gene: -
clone size: -
J gene: TRBJ2-2
V gene: TRBV30
CDR3 protein: CAWSVGATNTGELFF
CDR3 DNA: TGTGCCTGGAGTGTCGGGGCAACGAACACCGGGGAGCTGTTTTTT

D gene: TRBD1
clone size: few
J gene: TRBJ2-5
V gene: TRBV30
CDR3 protein: CAWSPGTGVKTQYF
CDR3 DNA: TGTGCCTGGAGTCCCGGGACAGGGGTCAAGACCCAGTACTTC

D gene: -
clone size: -
J gene: TRBJ1-1
V gene: TRBV13
CDR3 protein: CASSLAQGLNTEAFF
CDR3 DNA: TGTGCCAGCAGCTTAGCCCAGGGGTTGAACACTGAAGCTTTCTTT

D gene: TRBD1
clone size: many
J gene: TRBJ1-1
V gene: TRBV13
CDR3 protein: CASSFRGPTEAFF
CDR3 DNA: TGTGCCAGCAGCTTTAGGGGGCCCACTGAAGCTTTCTTT

D gene: -
clone size: -
J gene: TRBJ1-2
V gene: TRBV7-9
CDR3 protein: CASSLGDNYGYTF
CDR3 DNA: TGTGCCAGCAGCTTAGGTGATAACTATGGCTACACCTTC

D gene: -
clone size: many
J gene: TRBJ1-2
V gene: TRBV9
CDR3 protein: CASSVDGTIYYGYTF
CDR3 DNA: TGTGCCAGCAGCGTGGACGGAACGATTTATTATGGCTACACCTTC

D gene: TRBD1
clone size: -
J gene: TRBJ2-1
V gene: TRBV29-1
CDR3 protein: CSVRTGLGSDEQFF
CDR3 DNA: TGCAGCGTGCGGACAGGCCTGGGTAGCGATGAGCAGTTCTTC

D gene: -
clone size: -
J gene: TRBJ1-1
V gene: TRBV28
CDR3 protein: CASSLGVNTEAFF
CDR3 DNA: TGTGCCAGCAGCTTAGGTGTGAACACTGAAGCTTTCTTT

D gene: -
clone size: once
J gene: TRBJ2-2
V gene: TRBV19
CDR3 protein: CASSIGRTGELFF
CDR3 DNA: TGTGCCAGTAGTATAGGGCGAACCGGGGAGCTGTTTTTT

D gene: -
clone size: -
J gene: TRBJ2-2
V gene: TRBV29-1
CDR3 protein: CSVRLKAGELFF
CDR3 DNA: TGCAGCGTTCGTCTTAAGGCCGGGGAGCTGTTTTTT

D gene: -
clone size: -
J gene: TRBJ1-1
V gene: TRBV29-1
CDR3 protein: CSVAEGGAFF
CDR3 DNA: TGCAGCGTTGCGGAGGGGGGGGCTTTCTTT

D gene: -
clone size: few
J gene: TRBJ1-1
V gene: TRBV5-6
CDR3 protein: CASTRGYEAFF
CDR3 DNA: TGTGCCAGCACTCGGGGTTATGAAGCTTTCTTT

D gene: TRBD1
clone size: -
J gene: TRBJ2-7
V gene: TRBV19
CDR3 protein: CASSIEGTGIPYEQYF
CDR3 DNA: TGTGCCAGTAGTATAGAAGGGACAGGGATCCCCTACGAGCAGTACTTC

D gene: -
clone size: -
J gene: TRBJ2-2
V gene: TRBV13
CDR3 protein: CASSLRGTGELFF
CDR3 DNA: TGTGCCAGCAGCTTACGGGGGACCGGGGAGCTGTTTTTT

D gene: TRBD2
clone size: few
J gene: TRBJ2-7
V gene: TRBV29-1
CDR3 protein: CSVGGGSSYEQYF
CDR3 DNA: TGCAGCGTTGGGGGAGGGAGCTCCTACGAGCAGTACTTC

D gene: TRBD1
clone size: -
J gene: TRBJ2-4
V gene: TRBV7-9
CDR3 protein: CASSTDRAFKNIQYF
CDR3 DNA: TGTGCCAGCAGCACCGACAGGGCGTTCAAAAACATTCAGTACTTC

D gene: -
clone size: -
J gene: TRBJ1-1
V gene: TRBV30
CDR3 protein: CAWSDTQNTEAFF
CDR3 DNA: TGTGCCTGGTCGGACACCCAGAACACTGAAGCTTTCTTT

D gene: TRBD1
clone size: few
J gene: TRBJ2-7
V gene: TRBV7-9
CDR3 protein: CASSVFRQGMDEQYF
CDR3 DNA: TGTGCCAGCAGCGTATTCAGACAGGGGATGGACGAGCAGTACTTC

D gene: -
clone size: few
J gene: TRBJ2-2
V gene: TRBV7-9
CDR3 protein: CASSDGTLKLFF
CDR3 DNA: TGTGCCAGCAGCGACGGGACTCTGAAGCTGTTTTTT

D gene: -
clone size: few
J gene: TRBJ2-1
V gene: TRBV4-2
CDR3 protein: CASSQEGGRTRENEQFF
CDR3 DNA: TGTGCCAGCAGCCAAGAGGGGGGCCGGACTAGGGAGAATGAGCAGTTCTTC

D gene: TRBD2
clone size: few
J gene: TRBJ2-7
V gene: TRBV29-1
CDR3 protein: CSVSGTSGSYEQYF
CDR3 DNA: TGCAGCGTTTCGGGGACTAGCGGGAGCTACGAGCAGTACTTC